Following are 19 T cell receptor beta chains from one sample sequenced in a study of identical twins. From the 5' RACE reads, TCRdb called clonotypes with MiXCR, one entry per CDR3 protein. The data show approximately 700,000 distinct CDR3 sequences, around 6.1% seen once. Specimen: naive T cells sorted from blood. Receptor source: a man younger than 30 in good health.

This clonotype appeared a few times. V is TRBV7-9 and J is TRBJ2-5, with a possible D match to TRBD2 (6 bases). Germline V gives CDR1 SEHNR, CDR2 FQNEAQ (reference sequence). The CDR3 covers 14 residues. V lost 5 bases and J 5 bases, leaving 15 bases between the germline ends. This CDR3 is CASSRLHGGETQYF. For the CDR3, the DNA is TGTGCCAGCAGCCGACTACACGGGGGTGAGACCCAGTACTTC.

This clonotype was seen repeatedly, ten times or more. This chain links TRBV5-1 with TRBJ2-5, with D uncertain. V gave up 5 bases and J gave up 2 bases, with 7 bases separating them. The CDR3 runs 12 residues. CDR1 is SGHRS, CDR2 YFSETQ, per germline. CDR3 residues: CASSRQQETQYF. In DNA form, the CDR3 reads TGCGCCAGCAGTCGCCAACAAGAGACCCAGTACTTC.

V gene TRBV6-5 combines with J gene TRBJ2-1; 9 bases map to TRBD1. CDR1 is MNHEY, CDR2 SVGAGI, per germline. V dropped 6 bases and J dropped 7; count of bases not matched to a gene: 13. This CDR3 region has 16 residues. Here the CDR3 reads CASRVLRDRAINEQFF. CDR3 DNA: TGTGCCAGCAGGGTACTCCGGGACAGGGCCATTAATGAGCAGTTCTTC.

This clonotype has a count of ten or more. The gene calls are TRBV2 and TRBJ2-1, with 8 bases identical to TRBD1. V was clipped by 2 bases and J by 9 bases; unmatched bases: 6. Germline V gene data show CDR1 as SNHLY and CDR2 as FYNNEI. This CDR3 is built from 14 residues. This CDR3 reads CASSERQGASEQFF. CDR3 nucleotide sequence: TGTGCCAGCAGTGAACGGCAGGGGGCAAGTGAGCAGTTCTTC.

This rearrangement joins TRBV7-6 to TRBJ2-1; TRBD2 agrees at 11 bases. CDR1 is SGHVS and CDR2 is FNYEAQ in the germline V gene. This CDR3 contains 15 residues. V lost 5 bases and J lost 8; bases outside the gene matches: 8. Written as DNA, the CDR3 is TGTGCCAGCAGCCCCGTGGTAGCGGGAGGGGATGAGCAGTTCTTC. Protein sequence: CASSPVVAGGDEQFF. Combining the CDR3 with reference TRBV7-6 and TRBJ2-1 gives the whole variable domain GAGVSQSPRYKVTKRGQDVALRCDPISGHVSLYWYRQALGQGPEFLTYFNYEAQQDKSGLPNDRFSAERPEGSISTLTIQRTEQRDSAMYRCASSPVVAGGDEQFFGPGTRLTVL.

The rearrangement uses TRBV3-1 and TRBJ2-1; D ambiguous. The CDR3 extends over 12 amino acids. Per the germline V gene, CDR1 is LGHDT and CDR2 is YNNKEL (reference sequence). V lost 5 bases and J 8 bases, leaving 10 bases between the germline ends. Here the CDR3 DNA reads TGTGCCAGCAGCACCATGATTCATGAGCAGTTCTTC. Encoded protein: CASSTMIHEQFF.

There are a few counts of this clonotype. This sequence joins TRBV3-1 and TRBJ2-7; D call uncertain. Germline CDR1 LGHDT, CDR2 YNNKEL (reference sequence). This CDR3 is 14 amino acids long. The V end lost 3 bases, the J end lost 4 bases, and 13 bases lay between the germline ends. The CDR3 nucleotides are TGTGCCAGCAGCCAGAAGAGGCGGCATTACGAGCAGTACTTC. Protein product: CASSQKRRHYEQYF.

This clonotype was observed many times. The chain combines TRBV28 with TRBJ1-2, with a weak D call TRBD1 (5 bases). V was shortened by 6 bases and J by 7 bases, with 12 bases between the two germline ends. Germline V gene lookup returns CDR1 MDHEN and CDR2 SYDVKM. The CDR3 sequence is 12 residues long. CDR3 amino acids: CASSLPGTGYTF. CDR3 in DNA: TGTGCCAGCAGCCTCCCAGGGACTGGCTACACCTTC.

In this sample, this clonotype turned up a few times. The CDR3 sequence: CSTPGLANTGELFF. DNA of the CDR3: TGCAGCACCCCTGGGCTAGCGAACACCGGGGAGCTGTTTTTT. J is TRBJ2-2 and V is TRBV29-1; D not resolved. Germline CDR1 and CDR2: SQVTM and ANQGSEA. This CDR3 comprises 14 residues. Trimming removed 8 bases from V and 0 bases from J, with 13 bases in between.

This clonotype was detected only a few times. The genes are TRBV7-2 and TRBJ1-2; perhaps TRBD1 as D (5 bases). The CDR3 is 16 amino acids. V lost 5 bases, J lost 1 base, and 17 bases lay in between. Germline-derived CDR1 and CDR2 are SGHTA and FQGNSA. The CDR3 sequence is CASSPLGAGYNYGYTF. The CDR3 nucleotides read TGTGCCAGCAGCCCACTTGGGGCAGGGTATAACTATGGCTACACCTTC.

V gene TRBV19 combines with J gene TRBJ2-7, with 7 bases lining up with TRBD1. Germline CDR1 LNHDA, CDR2 SQIVND (reference sequence). The CDR3 totals 12 residues. V lost 9 bases and J lost 2; bases outside the gene matches: 4. This chain's CDR3 is CASRQGAYEQYV. In DNA, the CDR3 is TGTGCCAGCCGACAGGGCGCCTACGAGCAGTACGTC.

The chain couples TRBV19 to TRBJ1-5, with 10 nucleotides matching TRBD1. Germline CDR1 reads LNHDA; CDR2 reads SQIVND (reference sequence). The ends lost 5 bases at V and 0 bases at J; junction bases unmatched: 7. This CDR3 contains 17 residues. CDR3 sequence reads: CASSPRTGGFSNQPQHF. The CDR3 nucleotides are TGTGCCAGTAGTCCGCGGACAGGGGGTTTTAGCAATCAGCCCCAGCATTTT.

The chain has TRBV11-2 and TRBJ2-7; TRBD2 agrees at 10 bases. The germline CDR1 and CDR2 sequences are SGHAT and FQNNGV. Germline trimming cut 4 bases from V and 8 bases from J; bases unmatched to any gene: 11. This CDR3 region has 15 residues. The CDR3 is CASSSGLAEVLKQYV. The CDR3 nucleotides are TGTGCCAGCAGCTCAGGACTAGCGGAGGTCTTAAAGCAGTACGTC.

This clonotype came up many times. V and J are TRBV20-1 and TRBJ2-3; D remains unclear. Trimming stripped 6 bases from V and 1 base from J, with 14 bases between. Germline CDR1 DFQATT, CDR2 SNEGSKA (reference sequence). This CDR3 has 14 amino acids. Written as DNA, the CDR3 is TGCAGTGCGGACGGATCTAGGGGCACAGATACGCAGTATTTT. It yields the protein CSADGSRGTDTQYF.

This rearrangement joins TRBV18 to TRBJ2-5; D is perhaps TRBD2 (5 bases). V shed 0 bases and J shed 2 bases, with 13 bases lying between them. This CDR3 contains 16 residues. Looked up from germline, CDR1 is KGHSH and CDR2 is LQKENI. CDR3 amino acids: CASSPPKSGIQETQYF. CDR3 bases: TGTGCCAGCTCACCACCGAAGTCGGGAATACAAGAGACCCAGTACTTC.

At least ten counts were recorded for this clonotype. The V call is TRBV7-2, the J call TRBJ2-1; D unresolved. This CDR3 has 15 residues. Trimming took 1 base from V and 8 from J, leaving 15 bases between them. From germline, CDR1 is SGHTA and CDR2 FQGNSA. The CDR3 loop is CASSLVGPGPDEQFF. The CDR3 DNA reads as TGTGCCAGCAGCTTAGTTGGCCCGGGTCCTGATGAGCAGTTCTTC.

This clonotype has at least ten counts. The chain has TRBV11-2 and TRBJ2-3; no firm D call. CDR1 is SGHAT and CDR2 is FQNNGV in the germline V gene. The V gene lost 5 bases and the J gene lost 4 bases, with 7 bases spanning the gap. There are 12 residues in the CDR3. CDR3 in amino acids: CASSQISDTQYF. The CDR3 region has the DNA TGTGCCAGCAGCCAAATATCAGATACGCAGTATTTT.

This clonotype was recorded at least ten times. DNA of the CDR3: TGTGCCACCAGTGACCGCAGGGGGCGAGGCACCGGGGAGCTGTTTTTT. Its protein product is CATSDRRGRGTGELFF. The chain recombines TRBV24-1 with TRBJ2-2, with 8 bases matching TRBD1. Germline values: CDR1 KGHDR, CDR2 SFDVKD. This CDR3 is 16 amino acids long. V gave up 4 bases and J gave up 4 bases; unmatched junction bases: 7.

J is TRBJ1-2 and V is TRBV20-1, with TRBD1 identical over 7 bases. The J segment lost 0 bases and the V segment lost 0 bases, leaving 4 bases of the junction unmatched. CDR3 length equals 15 residues. The germline V gene encodes CDR1 DFQATT and CDR2 SNEGSKA (reference sequence). The CDR3 loop is CSARDRGPANYGYTF. The CDR3 bases are TGCAGTGCTAGAGATAGGGGGCCTGCTAACTATGGCTACACCTTC.